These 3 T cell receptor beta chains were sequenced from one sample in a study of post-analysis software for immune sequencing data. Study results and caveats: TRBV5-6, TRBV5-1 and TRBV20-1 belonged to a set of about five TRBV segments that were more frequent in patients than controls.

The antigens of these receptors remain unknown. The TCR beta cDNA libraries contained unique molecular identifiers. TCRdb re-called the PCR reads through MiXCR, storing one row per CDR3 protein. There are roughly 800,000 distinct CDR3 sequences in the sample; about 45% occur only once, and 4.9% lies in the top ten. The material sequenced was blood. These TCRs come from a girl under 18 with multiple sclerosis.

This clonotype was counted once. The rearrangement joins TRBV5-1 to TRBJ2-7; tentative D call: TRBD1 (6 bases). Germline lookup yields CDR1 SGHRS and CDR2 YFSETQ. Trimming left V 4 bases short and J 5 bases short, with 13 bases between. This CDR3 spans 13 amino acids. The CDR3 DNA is TGCGCCAGCAGCCCACAGGGATTGGACGAGCAGTACTTC. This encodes CASSPQGLDEQYF.

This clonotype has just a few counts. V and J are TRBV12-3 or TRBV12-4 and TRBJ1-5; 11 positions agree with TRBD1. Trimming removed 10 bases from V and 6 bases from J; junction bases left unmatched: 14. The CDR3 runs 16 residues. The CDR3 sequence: CATAEGQGDLSQPQHF. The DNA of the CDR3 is TGTGCCACCGCAGAGGGACAGGGGGATTTGAGTCAGCCCCAGCATTTT.

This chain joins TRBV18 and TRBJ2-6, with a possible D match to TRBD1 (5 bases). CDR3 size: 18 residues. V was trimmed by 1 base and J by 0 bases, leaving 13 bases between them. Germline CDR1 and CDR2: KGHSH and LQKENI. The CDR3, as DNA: TGTGCCAGCTCACCACAGCAGGGCTCCAACTCTGGGGCCAACGTCCTGACTTTC. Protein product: CASSPQQGSNSGANVLTF. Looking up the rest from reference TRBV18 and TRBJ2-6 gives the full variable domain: NAGVMQNPRHLVRRRGQEARLRCSPMKGHSHVYWYRQLPEEGLKFMVYLQKENIIDESGMPKERFSAEFPKEGPSILRIQQVVRGDSAAYFCASSPQQGSNSGANVLTFGAGSRLTVL.